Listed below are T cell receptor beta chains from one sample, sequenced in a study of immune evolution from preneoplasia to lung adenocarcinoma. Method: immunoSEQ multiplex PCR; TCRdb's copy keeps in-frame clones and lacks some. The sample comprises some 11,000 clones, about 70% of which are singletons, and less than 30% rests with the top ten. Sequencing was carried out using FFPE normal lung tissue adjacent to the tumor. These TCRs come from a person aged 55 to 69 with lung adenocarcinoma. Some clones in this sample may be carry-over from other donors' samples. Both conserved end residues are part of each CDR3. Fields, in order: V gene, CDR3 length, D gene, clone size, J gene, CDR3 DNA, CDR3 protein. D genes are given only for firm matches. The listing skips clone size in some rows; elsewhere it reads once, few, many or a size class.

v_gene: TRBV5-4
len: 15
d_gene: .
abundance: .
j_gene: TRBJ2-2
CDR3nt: TGTGCCAGCAGGATGGGTGGGTACGACACCGGGGAGCTGTTTTTT
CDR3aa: CASRMGGYDTGELFF

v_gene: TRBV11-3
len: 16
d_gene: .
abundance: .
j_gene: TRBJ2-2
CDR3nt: TGTGCCAGCAGCTCGCGAGGGACCCAGAACACCGGGGAGCTGTTTTTT
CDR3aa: CASSSRGTQNTGELFF

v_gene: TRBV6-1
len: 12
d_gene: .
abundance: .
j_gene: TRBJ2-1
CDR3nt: TGTGCCAGCAGTGTTGACCGCTATGAGCAGTTCTTC
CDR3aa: CASSVDRYEQFF

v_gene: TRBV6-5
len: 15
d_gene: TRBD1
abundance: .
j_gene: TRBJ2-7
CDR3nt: TGTGCCAGCAGTTTTCGCCCGACAGGGGGCTACGAGCAGTACTTC
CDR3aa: CASSFRPTGGYEQYF

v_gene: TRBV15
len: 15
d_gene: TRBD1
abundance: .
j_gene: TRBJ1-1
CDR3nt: TGTGCCACCAGCAGAGATAGAGGACAGGGGACTGAAGCTTTCTTT
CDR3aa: CATSRDRGQGTEAFF

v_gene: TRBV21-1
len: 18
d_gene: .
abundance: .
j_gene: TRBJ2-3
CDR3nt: TGTGCCAGCCTCCCGGGACTAGCGGGAGGGCCATGGACAGATACGCAGTATTTT
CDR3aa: CASLPGLAGGPWTDTQYF

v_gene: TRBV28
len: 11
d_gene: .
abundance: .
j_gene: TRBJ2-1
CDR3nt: TGTGCCAGCAGAGGGCCCTCACGGGAGTTCTTC
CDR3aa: CASRGPSREFF

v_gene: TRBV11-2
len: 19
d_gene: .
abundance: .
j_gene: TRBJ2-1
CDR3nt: TGTGCCAGCAGCTTAGCTTTATCTTCGGGGTCCAAATACTACAATGAGCAGTTCTTC
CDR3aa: CASSLALSSGSKYYNEQFF

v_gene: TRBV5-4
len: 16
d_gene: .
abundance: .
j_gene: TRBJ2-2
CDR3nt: TGTGCCAGCAGCTTTCAGGGGGGGCTCCCTACCGGGGAGCTGTTTTTT
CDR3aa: CASSFQGGLPTGELFF

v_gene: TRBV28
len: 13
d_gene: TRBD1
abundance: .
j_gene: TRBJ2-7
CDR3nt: TGTGCCAGCAGGACAGGGCAGGAAGACGAGCAGTACTTC
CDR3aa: CASRTGQEDEQYF

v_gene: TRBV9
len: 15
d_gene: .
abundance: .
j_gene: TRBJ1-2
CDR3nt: TGTGCCAGCAGCCCCCGTGCGGGGGGCGACTATGGCTACACCTTC
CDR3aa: CASSPRAGGDYGYTF

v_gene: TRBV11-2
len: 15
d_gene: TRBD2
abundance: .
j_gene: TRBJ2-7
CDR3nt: TGTGCCAGCAGCTTAGTCCTAGCGGGAGAGTACGAGCAGTACTTC
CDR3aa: CASSLVLAGEYEQYF

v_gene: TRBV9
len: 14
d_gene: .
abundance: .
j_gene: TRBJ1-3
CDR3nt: TGTGCCAGCAGCGTAGCTTTCTCTGGAAACACCATATATTTT
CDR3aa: CASSVAFSGNTIYF

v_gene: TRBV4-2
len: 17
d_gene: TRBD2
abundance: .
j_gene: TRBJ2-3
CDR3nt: TGTGCCAGCAGCCCCCTGGGGCTAGCGGCTAGCACAGATACGCAGTATTTT
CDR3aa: CASSPLGLAASTDTQYF

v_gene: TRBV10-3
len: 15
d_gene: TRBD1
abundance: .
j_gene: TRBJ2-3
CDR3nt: TGTGCCATCAGTCGTCGGGACAGAATCACAGATACGCAGTATTTT
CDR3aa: CAISRRDRITDTQYF

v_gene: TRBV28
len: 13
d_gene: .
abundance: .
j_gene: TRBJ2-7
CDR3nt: TGTGCCAGCAAAAGTACTACCTCCTACGAGCAGTACTTC
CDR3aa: CASKSTTSYEQYF

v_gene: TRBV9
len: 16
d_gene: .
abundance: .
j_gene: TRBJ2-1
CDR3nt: TGTGCCAGCAGCCCCACATCCCGGAGCTCCTACAATGAGCAGTTCTTC
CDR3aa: CASSPTSRSSYNEQFF

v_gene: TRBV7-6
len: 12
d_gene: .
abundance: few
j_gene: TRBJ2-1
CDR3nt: TGTGCCAGCAGCTTGAGCGGTGTTGAGCAGTTCTTC
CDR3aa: CASSLSGVEQFF